This passage covers 2 T cell receptor beta chains from one sample sequenced in a study of blood T cell repertoires in COVID-19. Sequencing used immunoSEQ multiplex PCR; TCRdb keeps in-frame clones, though not all of them. The profile shows approximately 290,000 clones, about 89% of them singletons. Sequenced sample: peripheral blood. All receptors come from a man under 40 with acute or convalescent COVID-19.

This clone was observed a handful of times. The chain employs TRBV28 and TRBJ1-5; tentative D call: TRBD1 (5 bases). CDR3 length: 15 residues. Between the trimmed V and J ends, which lost 6 bases and 3 bases, there was a span of 15 bases. The germline V gene has CDR1 MDHEN and CDR2 SYDVKM. This CDR3 is CASSPPQGINQPQHF. The CDR3 DNA reads as TGTGCCAGCAGCCCCCCCCAGGGTATCAATCAGCCCCAGCATTTT.

The V call is TRBV6-6, the J call TRBJ1-1; D is undetermined. Trimming cost V 5 bases and J 4 bases, with 11 bases left between them. The V gene's germline CDR1 is MNHNY and CDR2 SVGAGI (reference sequence). The CDR3 is made up of 13 amino acids. The CDR3 nucleotides are TGTGCCAGCAGTCACGGCGCGGTCACTGAAGCTTTCTTT. This translates into CASSHGAVTEAFF.